The present T cell receptor (delta chain) was sequenced within a study of γδ T cells in repeated Plasmodium falciparum infection. The wider study: Donors had four controlled P. falciparum NF54 infections over 644 days.

Vgamma9/Vdelta2+ and Vdelta2-negative gammadelta T cells were flow-sorted from PBMC for bulk sequencing. V was pared by 1 base and J by 0 bases, with 17 bases of the junction left unmatched. The germline V gene has CDR1 GEAIGNYY and CDR2 EKD. CDR3 size: 19 residues. As concerns this clone: TCRdb's protein, taken from a much larger clone, differs from this DNA's translation at residue 8, likely owing to a read error; the protein displayed comes from the DNA.

Both TRG and TRD chains were sequenced from each sorted sample. TCRdb redid clone calling on the multiplex PCR reads using CATT. The sample has roughly 86,000 delta-chain clones, 1.4% to 1.5% seen once; the top ten hold around 8.5%. The receptor's source is a pool of human donors (malaria-infected and uninfected, not separated). The sequenced sample consisted of gamma-delta T cells from blood. The V call is TRDV2, the J call TRDJ4; 9 bases map to TRDD3. The J gene is not listed in TCRdb, so it was assigned here from a DNA match to germline. The CDR3 loop reads CACDTVTLRRLGDTRPLIF. The CDR3 DNA sequence: TGTGCCTGTGACACGGTTACTTTGAGACGTTTGGGGGATACCAGACCCCTGATCTTT.